Listed below are T cell receptor beta chains from one sample, sequenced in a study of identical twins. MiXCR, applied by TCRdb to the 5' RACE reads, yields one record per CDR3 protein. The top ten clones hold approximately 1.5% of a sample with roughly 630,000 distinct CDR3 sequences, 7.1% of them seen once. This sample was also put to use in a study of yellow fever vaccine responses in identical twins.

Sequencing was done on a sample of PBMCs. These receptors originate from a woman under 30 in good health. Both conserved end residues are part of each CDR3. A D gene is named only where the DNA matches it firmly. Where a row states a size, it is once, few, many or the class of an expanded clone; other rows omit it.

TRBV24-1,TRBD2,many,TRBJ2-1,CATSDPGLADNEQFF,TGTGCCACCAGTGATCCCGGACTAGCGGACAATGAGCAGTTCTTC
TRBV7-9,TRBD2,many,TRBJ2-2,CASSLTGGRRFTGELFF,TGTGCCAGCAGCTTAACTGGCGGGAGAAGGTTCACCGGGGAGCTGTTTTTT
TRBV7-2,.,.,TRBJ2-3,CASSLAWGSDTQYF,TGTGCCAGCAGCTTAGCGTGGGGGTCAGATACGCAGTATTTT
TRBV2,.,many,TRBJ1-2,CASSEWPEGYTF,TGTGCCAGCAGTGAATGGCCGGAGGGCTACACCTTC
TRBV3-1,.,many,TRBJ2-1,CASSQVWTTDNEQFF,TGTGCCAGCAGCCAAGTTTGGACCACCGACAATGAGCAGTTCTTC
TRBV27,.,many,TRBJ2-2,CASSPTRGQGINTGELFF,TGTGCCAGCAGTCCTACGCGCGGGCAGGGAATTAACACCGGGGAGCTGTTTTTT
TRBV28,TRBD2,many,TRBJ2-1,CASSLGLAGGVNEQFF,TGTGCCAGCAGTCTGGGGCTAGCGGGGGGTGTGAATGAGCAGTTCTTC
TRBV6-1,.,few,TRBJ2-7,CATRLAGAYEQYF,TGTGCCACTCGCCTGGCTGGGGCCTACGAGCAGTACTTC
TRBV29-1,TRBD2,many,TRBJ2-2,CSCSGTSSILDTGELFF,TGCAGCTGTTCCGGGACTAGCTCGATTTTAGACACCGGGGAGCTGTTTTTT
TRBV9,TRBD1,few,TRBJ2-1,CASSVGGGQGTLGEQFF,TGTGCCAGCAGCGTAGGAGGGGGACAGGGAACTCTTGGGGAGCAGTTCTTC
TRBV7-6,TRBD1,.,TRBJ2-7,CASSAGTGGFYEQYF,TGTGCCAGCAGCGCCGGGACAGGGGGGTTCTACGAGCAGTACTTC
TRBV28,.,.,TRBJ2-1,CASSFGGGGFNEQFF,TGTGCCAGCAGTTTTGGAGGTGGAGGCTTCAATGAGCAGTTCTTC
TRBV6-5,.,few,TRBJ2-2,CASSLSRGVGTGELFF,TGTGCCAGCAGTTTATCGAGGGGGGTGGGAACCGGGGAGCTGTTTTTT
TRBV5-1,.,many,TRBJ2-7,CASSLAVSGILEQYF,TGCGCCAGCAGCTTGGCGGTGTCAGGGATTTTGGAGCAGTACTTC
TRBV7-9,.,many,TRBJ2-3,CASSLGLGGNTDTQYF,TGTGCCAGCAGCTTAGGCCTAGGAGGTAACACAGATACGCAGTATTTT
TRBV14,.,few,TRBJ1-2,CASSRGSGGFINYGYTF,TGTGCCAGCAGTCGAGGATCGGGCGGATTCATTAACTATGGCTACACCTTC
TRBV7-9,TRBD1,few,TRBJ1-1,CASSGDRETEAFF,TGTGCCAGCAGCGGAGACAGGGAAACTGAAGCTTTCTTT
TRBV11-2,TRBD2,many,TRBJ2-1,CASSLGAGGSGEQFF,TGTGCCAGCAGCTTAGGTGCGGGAGGTTCAGGGGAGCAGTTCTTC
TRBV27,.,few,TRBJ2-3,CASSLSQVFTDTQYF,TGTGCCAGCAGTTTATCGCAGGTTTTCACAGATACGCAGTATTTT
TRBV20-1,TRBD1,many,TRBJ2-2,CSATRQGWYTGELFF,TGCAGTGCTACCCGACAGGGTTGGTACACCGGGGAGCTGTTTTTT
TRBV9,TRBD2,.,TRBJ2-3,CASSVAGTSGSTDTQYF,TGTGCCAGCAGCGTAGCCGGGACTAGCGGTAGCACAGATACGCAGTATTTT
TRBV11-3,.,many,TRBJ2-3,CASSLGLGAESTDTQYF,TGTGCCAGCAGCTTAGGTTTAGGAGCGGAAAGCACAGATACGCAGTATTTT
TRBV10-3,.,few,TRBJ2-5,CAISDRAGSQETQYF,TGTGCCATCAGTGATCGAGCGGGTTCCCAAGAGACCCAGTACTTC
TRBV7-9,TRBD1,few,TRBJ2-5,CASAVGQGAEETQYF,TGTGCCTCAGCAGTCGGACAGGGGGCAGAAGAGACCCAGTACTTC
TRBV6-1,.,few,TRBJ1-2,CASTADPIYNYGYTF,TGTGCCAGCACCGCAGATCCCATCTATAACTATGGCTACACCTTC
TRBV28,TRBD1,.,TRBJ1-2,CASTSSPGTGGYGYTF,TGTGCCAGCACTTCAAGCCCCGGGACAGGGGGCTATGGCTACACCTTC
TRBV28,.,.,TRBJ1-2,CASSSTIGWDYGYTF,TGTGCCAGCAGTTCCACTATTGGGTGGGACTATGGCTACACCTTC
TRBV6-5,.,many,TRBJ1-2,CASSYSSGNYGYTF,TGTGCCAGCAGTTACTCGTCCGGTAACTATGGCTACACCTTC
TRBV11-1,TRBD2,many,TRBJ2-1,CASSYEDSGRAYNEQFF,TGTGCCAGCAGCTATGAGGATAGCGGGAGGGCTTACAATGAGCAGTTCTTC
TRBV21-1,.,.,TRBJ2-1,CASSKERGLFYNEQFF,TGTGCCAGCAGCAAAGAGAGGGGGCTATTCTACAATGAGCAGTTCTTC
TRBV6-5,TRBD2,.,TRBJ2-2,CASSYSYQREGRTGELFF,TGTGCCAGCAGTTACTCGTATCAGCGGGAGGGCCGTACCGGGGAGCTGTTTTTT
TRBV12-3/TRBV12-4,.,many,TRBJ2-1,CASTLAFGGQQFF,TGTGCCAGCACCCTTGCGTTTGGAGGCCAGCAGTTCTTC
TRBV2,.,.,TRBJ1-2,CASTSAGNLYGYTF,TGTGCCAGCACCTCCGCAGGGAATCTCTATGGCTACACCTTC
TRBV12-3/TRBV12-4,TRBD1,many,TRBJ1-2,CASSLSGTGVGYTF,TGTGCCAGCAGTTTATCCGGGACAGGGGTCGGCTACACCTTC
TRBV5-1,.,.,TRBJ2-5,CASSLEGGEEETQYF,TGCGCCAGCAGCTTGGAGGGCGGTGAAGAGGAGACCCAGTACTTC
TRBV5-5,.,many,TRBJ2-5,CASSLAWEETQYF,TGTGCCAGCAGCTTGGCTTGGGAAGAGACCCAGTACTTC
TRBV5-1,.,.,TRBJ2-7,CASSFGADEQYF,TGCGCCAGCAGCTTTGGGGCCGACGAGCAGTACTTC
TRBV12-3/TRBV12-4,.,few,TRBJ1-5,CASSLLSQPQHF,TGTGCCAGCAGTTTGTTGTCCCAGCCCCAGCATTTT
TRBV5-5,.,many,TRBJ2-1,CASSLETALNEQFF,TGTGCCAGCAGCTTAGAGACAGCCTTAAATGAGCAGTTCTTC
TRBV20-1,.,few,TRBJ1-1,CSARDPWGVGTEAFF,TGCAGTGCTAGAGATCCGTGGGGTGTGGGCACTGAAGCTTTCTTT
TRBV28,.,.,TRBJ2-7,CASTRDPYEQYF,TGTGCCAGCACCAGAGACCCCTACGAGCAGTACTTC
TRBV29-1,TRBD2,few,TRBJ2-3,CSVEDVSGGAHTDTQYF,TGCAGCGTTGAAGATGTGTCGGGGGGGGCCCACACAGATACGCAGTATTTT
TRBV28,TRBD2,many,TRBJ2-1,CASSSRLAGALNEQFF,TGTGCCAGCAGTTCCAGACTAGCGGGAGCACTAAATGAGCAGTTCTTC
TRBV27,.,.,TRBJ1-4,CASSSGIGEKLFF,TGTGCCAGCTCATCGGGGATCGGGGAAAAACTGTTTTTT
TRBV12-3/TRBV12-4,.,.,TRBJ2-7,CASSIGHPPYEQYF,TGTGCCAGCAGTATAGGCCACCCTCCCTACGAGCAGTACTTC
TRBV14,.,few,TRBJ1-6,CASSQGGLGVFSPLHF,TGTGCCAGCAGCCAAGGGGGCCTGGGGGTTTTTTCACCCCTCCACTTT
TRBV7-2,.,.,TRBJ1-1,CASSPLARTEAFF,TGTGCCAGCAGCCCGCTGGCTCGGACTGAAGCTTTCTTT
TRBV6-5,TRBD1,.,TRBJ1-2,CASTRTGVGYTF,TGTGCCAGCACCCGGACAGGGGTCGGCTACACCTTC
TRBV20-1,TRBD1,.,TRBJ1-5,CSARDQRGTGGNVPQHF,TGCAGTGCTAGAGATCAGAGGGGGACAGGGGGGAATGTGCCCCAGCATTTT
TRBV4-1,.,few,TRBJ2-1,CASRDRASYNEQFF,TGCGCCAGCAGGGATCGAGCATCCTACAATGAGCAGTTCTTC
TRBV5-1,.,many,TRBJ1-2,CASSPGQRVDGYTF,TGCGCCAGCAGCCCAGGACAGAGGGTGGATGGCTACACCTTC
TRBV20-1,.,few,TRBJ1-5,CSARQGWTNQPQHF,TGCAGTGCTAGGCAGGGGTGGACCAATCAGCCCCAGCATTTT
TRBV10-3,.,many,TRBJ2-3,CAIGGLTADTQYF,TGTGCCATCGGGGGCTTAACGGCAGATACGCAGTATTTT
TRBV5-1,.,many,TRBJ2-1,CASSFSQGTYNEQFF,TGCGCCAGCAGCTTTAGTCAGGGGACTTACAATGAGCAGTTCTTC
TRBV28,.,many,TRBJ1-5,CASSLITQPQHF,TGTGCCAGCAGTTTAATAACTCAGCCCCAGCATTTT
TRBV3-1,.,few,TRBJ1-2,CASSQLSLGSYTF,TGTGCCAGCAGCCAACTGTCTCTAGGGAGCTACACCTTC
TRBV12-3/TRBV12-4,.,few,TRBJ2-7,CASSPRTASYEQYF,TGTGCCAGCAGTCCACGGACCGCTTCCTACGAGCAGTACTTC
TRBV20-1,.,.,TRBJ2-2,CSARDLRTGELFF,TGCAGTGCTAGAGATCTCAGGACCGGGGAGCTGTTTTTT